A single sample gave rise to the 12 T cell receptor beta chains below, sequenced in a study of T cells after yellow fever vaccination. TCRdb itself ran the 5' RACE reads through MiXCR, one entry per CDR3 protein. The data hold 250,000 or so distinct CDR3 sequences, with about 3.5% observed a single time. Specimen: PBMCs, collected 15 days after the yellow fever booster vaccination. Receptor source: a young man who received the YFV17D yellow fever vaccine.

There are many counts of this clonotype. This chain uses TRBV5-1 with TRBJ2-7, with 10 bases that match TRBD1. This CDR3 has 14 residues. The germline V gene encodes CDR1 SGHRS and CDR2 YFSETQ. Trimming at V came to 4 bases and at J to 4 bases, leaving 5 bases not matched to a gene. Written as DNA, the CDR3 is TGCGCCAGCAGCCCCGGGACAGGGGTTTACGAGCAGTACGTC. This gives the protein CASSPGTGVYEQYV.

This clonotype was picked up a small number of times. V gene TRBV28 combines with J gene TRBJ2-4; D perhaps matches TRBD1 (6 bases). Trimming cost V 5 bases and J 0 bases, with 11 bases left between them. The CDR3 extends over 15 amino acids. Germline V gene sequence: CDR1 MDHEN, CDR2 SYDVKM. The CDR3 here is CASSPLGAAKNIQYF. DNA for the CDR3: TGTGCCAGCAGTCCCCTGGGGGCAGCCAAAAACATTCAGTACTTC.

This clonotype showed up many times. The chain is built from TRBV18 and TRBJ1-1; TRBD1 aligns across 7 bases. V lost 6 bases to trimming and J lost 3 bases; unmatched junction nucleotides: 10. Germline V gives CDR1 KGHSH, CDR2 LQKENI. The CDR3 is made up of 15 amino acids. CDR3 DNA sequence: TGTGCCAGCTCCCTTCTATGGGACAGAGACACTGAAGCTTTCTTT. Protein sequence: CASSLLWDRDTEAFF.

This clonotype has a count of ten or more. This chain connects TRBV11-2 to TRBJ2-5, with D maybe TRBD2 (6 bases). The CDR3 contains 15 residues. V dropped 6 bases and J dropped 4 bases, with 18 bases sitting between them. Germline V CDR1 and CDR2: SGHAT, FQNNGV. CDR3 protein: CASRGIRGRRETQYF. The CDR3 DNA reads as TGTGCCAGCAGGGGGATCCGGGGGAGGAGAGAGACCCAGTACTTC. The whole variable domain, filled in from reference TRBV11-2 and TRBJ2-5, reads EAGVAQSPRYKIIEKRQSVAFWCNPISGHATLYWYQQILGQGPKLLIQFQNNGVVDDSQLPKDRFSAERLKGVDSTLKIQPAKLEDSAVYLCASRGIRGRRETQYFGPGTRLLVL.

This chain joins TRBV4-1 and TRBJ2-7; 10 bases fit TRBD2. Germline V gene lookup returns CDR1 MGHRA and CDR2 YSYEKL. Trimming took 1 base from V and 3 from J; bases not matched to a gene: 3. The CDR3 covers 15 residues. CDR3 region: CASSQGASGGYEQYF. CDR3 coding DNA: TGCGCCAGCAGCCAAGGGGCTAGCGGGGGCTACGAGCAGTACTTC.

This clonotype was seen repeatedly, ten times or more. V usage is TRBV12-3 or TRBV12-4 and J usage is TRBJ2-3, with 7 bases fitting TRBD1. The length of the CDR3 is 16 residues. Unmatched junction bases numbered 9, after V lost 5 bases and J lost 1 base. CDR3 region: CASSPRQGEGTDTQYF. For the CDR3, the DNA is TGTGCCAGCAGTCCACGACAGGGTGAAGGCACAGATACGCAGTATTTT.

The sample holds a few counts of this clonotype. The chain joins TRBV15 to TRBJ2-7; weak D call: TRBD1 (6 bases). Trimming pared 0 bases from V and 3 bases from J, leaving 12 bases between. Germline CDR1 is LNHNV and CDR2 is YYDKDF (reference sequence). This CDR3 region has 15 residues. DNA for the CDR3: TGTGCCACCAGCAGAGATACTGACAGGTACTACGAGCAGTACGTC. Translation: CATSRDTDRYYEQYV.

This clonotype was observed at least ten times. The gene calls are TRBV6-2 or TRBV6-3 and TRBJ1-5; TRBD1 matches 10 bases. With 8 bases clipped from V and 8 bases from J, the junction kept 6 bases outside the gene matches. This CDR3 is built from 13 residues. From germline, CDR1 is MNHEY and CDR2 SVGEGT. CDR3 DNA: TGTGCCAGCGTCGGGACAGGGGCTGAGCCCCAGCATTTT. Translation gives CASVGTGAEPQHF.

This clonotype was found many times. V usage is TRBV5-4 and J usage is TRBJ2-2; D gene unclear. The CDR3 runs to 13 residues. Trimming took off 5 bases at V and 1 base at J, with 6 bases between the two ends. Germline V gene lookup returns CDR1 SGHNT and CDR2 YYREEE (reference sequence). CDR3 sequence (DNA): TGTGCCAGCAGGATGGGGAACACCGGGGAGCTGTTTTTT. Translation gives CASRMGNTGELFF. The full variable domain, with the rest looked up from reference TRBV5-4 and TRBJ2-2, is ETGVTQSPTHLIKTRGQQVTLRCSSQSGHNTVSWYQQALGQGPQFIFQYYREEENGRGNFPPRFSGLQFPNYSSELNVNALELDDSALYLCASRMGNTGELFFGEGSRLTVL.

This chain uses TRBV19 with TRBJ2-7; 9 nucleotides align to TRBD2. Germline CDR1 reads LNHDA; CDR2 reads SQIVND (reference sequence). The CDR3 contains 13 residues. Trimming cost V 4 bases and J 2 bases; bases outside gene matches: 0. The CDR3 coding sequence is TGTGCCAGTAGTAAGCGGGGGGCCTACGAGCAGTACTTC. Its translation is CASSKRGAYEQYF. Drawing the rest from reference TRBV19 and TRBJ2-7, the complete variable domain is DGGITQSPKYLFRKEGQNVTLSCEQNLNHDAMYWYRQDPGQGLRLIYYSQIVNDFQKGDIAEGYSVSREKKESFPLTVTSAQKNPTAFYLCASSKRGAYEQYFGPGTRLTVT.

This clonotype was recorded many times. J is TRBJ1-1 and V is TRBV5-4; 7 nucleotides agree with TRBD1. V lost 0 bases, J lost 5 bases, and 7 bases stayed unmatched. Germline assignment: CDR1 SGHNT and CDR2 YYREEE (reference sequence). The CDR3 is made up of 15 amino acids. In nucleotides, the CDR3 is TGTGCCAGCAGCTTGGACTCGACAGGGCAGACTGAAGCTTTCTTT. Residues: CASSLDSTGQTEAFF.

In this sample, this clonotype turned up many times. The V call is TRBV5-6, the J call TRBJ2-6; maybe TRBD2 (6 bases). V was trimmed by 2 bases and J by 0 bases, leaving 12 bases between them. This CDR3 comprises 17 residues. The germline gives CDR1 SGHDT, CDR2 YYEEEE. The CDR3 DNA reads TGTGCCAGCAGCTTTGGCGGGGAGAGCTCTGGGGCCAACGTCCTGACTTTC. Translating gives CASSFGGESSGANVLTF.